One sample yielded the 2 T cell receptor beta chains listed below, sequenced in a study of Tregs in tolerant kidney transplant recipients. TCRdb's copy holds only in-frame clones and misses some; the assay was immunoSEQ multiplex PCR. The data hold 98,000 or so clones, with around 90% observed a single time. This sample comprised CD4+ T cells from blood, obtained before the transplant. These receptors were collected from a human donor who received a combined kidney and bone marrow transplant.

The CDR3 bases are TGCGCCAGCAGCTATGGGGGCGGGAACACTGAAGCTTTCTTT. Protein product: CASSYGGGNTEAFF. The rearrangement links TRBV5-1 to TRBJ1-1; the D gene is possibly TRBD1 (6 bases). The CDR3 covers 14 residues. The germline CDR1 and CDR2 sequences are SGHRS and YFSETQ. V lost 3 bases to trimming and J lost 1 base, with 10 bases between them.

The V call is TRBV7-7, the J call TRBJ2-5; tentative D call: TRBD2 (6 bases). The ends were cut back, 2 bases at V and 4 bases at J, with 11 bases in the middle. This CDR3 is built from 14 residues. Per the germline V gene, CDR1 is SSHAT and CDR2 is FNYEAQ (reference sequence). The CDR3 coding sequence is TGTGCCAGCAGCTTAAGTAATAGCGGAGAGACCCAGTACTTC. This sequence encodes CASSLSNSGETQYF.